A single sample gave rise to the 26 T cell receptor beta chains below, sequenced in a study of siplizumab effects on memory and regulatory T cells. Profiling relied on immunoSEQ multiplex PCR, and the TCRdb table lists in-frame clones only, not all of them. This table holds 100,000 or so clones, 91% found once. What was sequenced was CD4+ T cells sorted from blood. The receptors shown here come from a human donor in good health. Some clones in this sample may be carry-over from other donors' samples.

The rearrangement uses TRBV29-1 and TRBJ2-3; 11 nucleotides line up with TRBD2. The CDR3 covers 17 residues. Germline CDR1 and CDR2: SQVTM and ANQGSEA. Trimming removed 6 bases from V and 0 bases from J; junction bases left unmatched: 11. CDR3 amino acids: CSVSSPWTSGSTDTQYF. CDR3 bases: TGCAGCGTGAGCAGTCCCTGGACTAGCGGGAGCACAGATACGCAGTATTTT.

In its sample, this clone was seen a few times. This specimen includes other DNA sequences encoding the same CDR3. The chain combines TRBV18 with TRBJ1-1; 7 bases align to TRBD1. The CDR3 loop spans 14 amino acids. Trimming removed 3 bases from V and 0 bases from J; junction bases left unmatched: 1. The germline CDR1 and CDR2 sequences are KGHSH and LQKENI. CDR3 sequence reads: CASSPGQLNTEAFF. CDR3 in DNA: TGTGCCAGCTCACCGGGACAGCTGAACACTGAAGCTTTCTTT.

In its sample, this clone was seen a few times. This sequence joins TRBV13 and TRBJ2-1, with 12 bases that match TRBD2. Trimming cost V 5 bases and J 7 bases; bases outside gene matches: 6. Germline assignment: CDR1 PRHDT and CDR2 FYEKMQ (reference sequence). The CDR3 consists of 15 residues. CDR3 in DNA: TGTGCCAGCAGCAAGACTAGCGGGGGACGTAATGAGCAGTTCTTC. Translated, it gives CASSKTSGGRNEQFF.

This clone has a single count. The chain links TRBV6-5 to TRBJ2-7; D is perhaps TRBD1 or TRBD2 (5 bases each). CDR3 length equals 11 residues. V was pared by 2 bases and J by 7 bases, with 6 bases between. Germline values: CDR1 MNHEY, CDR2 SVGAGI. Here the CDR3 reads CASSYEGEQYF. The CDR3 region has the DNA TGTGCCAGCAGTTACGAGGGGGAGCAGTACTTC.

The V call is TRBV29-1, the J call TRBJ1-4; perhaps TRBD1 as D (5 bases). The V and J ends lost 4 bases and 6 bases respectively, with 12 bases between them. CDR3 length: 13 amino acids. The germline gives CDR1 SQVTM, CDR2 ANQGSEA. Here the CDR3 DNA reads TGCAGCGTTGCACGGGGGATGGATGAAAAACTGTTTTTT. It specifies CSVARGMDEKLFF.

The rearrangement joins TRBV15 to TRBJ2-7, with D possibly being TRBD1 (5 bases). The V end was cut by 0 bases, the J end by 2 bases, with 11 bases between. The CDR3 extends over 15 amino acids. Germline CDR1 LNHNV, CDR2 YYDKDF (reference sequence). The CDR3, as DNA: TGTGCCACCAGCAGAGATCGACAGCAAACCTACGAGCAGTACTTC. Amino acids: CATSRDRQQTYEQYF. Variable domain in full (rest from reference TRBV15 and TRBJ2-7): DAMVIQNPRYQVTQFGKPVTLSCSQTLNHNVMYWYQQKSSQAPKLLFHYYDKDFNNEADTPDNFQSRRPNTSFCFLDIRSPGLGDTAMYLCATSRDRQQTYEQYFGPGTRLTVT.

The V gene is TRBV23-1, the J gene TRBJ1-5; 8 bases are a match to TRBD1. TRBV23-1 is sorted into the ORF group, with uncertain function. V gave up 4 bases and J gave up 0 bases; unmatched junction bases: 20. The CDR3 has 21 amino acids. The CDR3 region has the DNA TGCGCCAGCAGTCCCCCTAGCGAAGGACAGGGCGCGATTTTTAGCAATCAGCCCCAGCATTTT. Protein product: CASSPPSEGQGAIFSNQPQHF.

Here the CDR3 DNA reads TGTGCCAGTAGTTCGACCACCTACGAGCAGTACTTC. It encodes CASSSTTYEQYF. V is TRBV19 and J is TRBJ2-7; D is unresolved. The CDR3 covers 12 residues. CDR1 and CDR2 (germline): LNHDA, SQIVND (reference sequence). V lost 5 bases to trimming and J lost 2 bases, with 7 bases between them.

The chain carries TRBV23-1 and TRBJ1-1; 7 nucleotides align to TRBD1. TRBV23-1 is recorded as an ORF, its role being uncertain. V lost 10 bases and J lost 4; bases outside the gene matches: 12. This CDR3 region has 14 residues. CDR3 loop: CATTGKEESTEAFF. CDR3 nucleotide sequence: TGCGCCACGACAGGGAAGGAAGAAAGCACTGAAGCTTTCTTT.

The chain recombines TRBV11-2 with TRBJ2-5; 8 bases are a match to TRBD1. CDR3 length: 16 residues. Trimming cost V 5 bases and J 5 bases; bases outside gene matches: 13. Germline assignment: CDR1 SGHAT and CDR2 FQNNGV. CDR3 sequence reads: CASSTGQGLTEETQYF. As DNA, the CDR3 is TGTGCCAGCAGCACCGGACAGGGATTGACGGAGGAGACCCAGTACTTC.

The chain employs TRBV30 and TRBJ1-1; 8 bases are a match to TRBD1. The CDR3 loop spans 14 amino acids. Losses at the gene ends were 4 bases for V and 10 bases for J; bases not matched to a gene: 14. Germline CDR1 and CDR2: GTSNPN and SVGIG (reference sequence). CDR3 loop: CAWNSGGGVGSAFF. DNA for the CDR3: TGTGCCTGGAATTCAGGGGGCGGAGTGGGCTCAGCTTTCTTT.

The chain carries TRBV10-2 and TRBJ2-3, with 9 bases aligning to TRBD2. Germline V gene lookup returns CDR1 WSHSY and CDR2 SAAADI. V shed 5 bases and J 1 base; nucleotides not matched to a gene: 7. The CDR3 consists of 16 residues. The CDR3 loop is CASSRMASGGTDTQYF. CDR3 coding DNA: TGCGCCAGCAGTCGGATGGCTAGCGGGGGCACAGATACGCAGTATTTT.

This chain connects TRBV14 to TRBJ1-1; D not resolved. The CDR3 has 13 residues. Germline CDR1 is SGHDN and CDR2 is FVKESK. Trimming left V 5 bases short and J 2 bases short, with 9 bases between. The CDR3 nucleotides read TGTGCCAGCAGCTCGCAATCCAACACTGAAGCTTTCTTT. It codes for CASSSQSNTEAFF. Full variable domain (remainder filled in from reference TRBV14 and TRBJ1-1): EAGVTQFPSHSVIEKGQTVTLRCDPISGHDNLYWYRRVMGKEIKFLLHFVKESKQDESGMPNNRFLAERTGGTYSTLKVQPAELEDSGVYFCASSSQSNTEAFFGQGTRLTVV.

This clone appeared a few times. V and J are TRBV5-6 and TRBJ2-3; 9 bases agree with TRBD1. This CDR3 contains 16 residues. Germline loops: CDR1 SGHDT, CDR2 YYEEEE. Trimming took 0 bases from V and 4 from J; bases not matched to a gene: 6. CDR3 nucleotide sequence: TGTGCCAGCAGCTTGGCCGGGACAGGGTTTGCAGATACGCAGTATTTT. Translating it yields CASSLAGTGFADTQYF.

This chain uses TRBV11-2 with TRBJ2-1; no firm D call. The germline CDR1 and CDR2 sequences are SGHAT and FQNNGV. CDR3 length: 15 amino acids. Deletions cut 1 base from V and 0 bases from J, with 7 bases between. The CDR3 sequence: CASSLAGYSYNEQFF. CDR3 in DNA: TGTGCCAGCAGCTTAGCCGGATACTCCTACAATGAGCAGTTCTTC.

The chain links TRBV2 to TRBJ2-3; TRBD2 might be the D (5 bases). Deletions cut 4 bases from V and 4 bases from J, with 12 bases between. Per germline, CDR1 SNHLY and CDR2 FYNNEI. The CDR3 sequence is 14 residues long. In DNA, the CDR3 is TGTGCCAGCAGTGGGACCTTGCGGGCAGATACGCAGTATTTT. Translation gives CASSGTLRADTQYF.

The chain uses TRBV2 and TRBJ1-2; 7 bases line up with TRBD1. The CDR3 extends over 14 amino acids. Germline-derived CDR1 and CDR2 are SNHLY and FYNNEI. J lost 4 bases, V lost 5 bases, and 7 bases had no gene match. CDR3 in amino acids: CASSTGTDVYGYTF. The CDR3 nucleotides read TGTGCCAGCAGTACCGGGACAGATGTCTATGGCTACACCTTC.

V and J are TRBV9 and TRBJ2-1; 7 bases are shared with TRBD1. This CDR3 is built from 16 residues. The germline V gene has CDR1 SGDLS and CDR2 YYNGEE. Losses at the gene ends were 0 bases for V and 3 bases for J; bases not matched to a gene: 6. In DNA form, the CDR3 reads TGTGCCAGCAGCGTAGGAGGGACAGTGAACTACAATGAGCAGTTCTTC. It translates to CASSVGGTVNYNEQFF.

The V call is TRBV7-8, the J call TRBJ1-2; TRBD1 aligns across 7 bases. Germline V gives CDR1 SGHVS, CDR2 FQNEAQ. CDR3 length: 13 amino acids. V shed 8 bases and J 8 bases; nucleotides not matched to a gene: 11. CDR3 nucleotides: TGTGCCAGCGGGACCGGGACAGTTTTCGGCTACACCTTC. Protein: CASGTGTVFGYTF.

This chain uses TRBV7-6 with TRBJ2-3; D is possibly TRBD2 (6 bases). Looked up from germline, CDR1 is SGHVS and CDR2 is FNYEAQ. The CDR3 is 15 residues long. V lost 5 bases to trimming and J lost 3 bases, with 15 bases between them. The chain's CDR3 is CASSLRLGGTDTQYF. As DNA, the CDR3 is TGTGCCAGCAGCCTGAGACTAGGTGGGACAGATACGCAGTATTTT.

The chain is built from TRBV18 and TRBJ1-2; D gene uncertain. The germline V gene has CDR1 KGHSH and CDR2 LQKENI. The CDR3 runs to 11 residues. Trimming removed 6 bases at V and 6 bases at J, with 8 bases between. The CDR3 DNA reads TGTGCCAGCTCCGAGGTAGATGGCTACACCTTC. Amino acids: CASSEVDGYTF.

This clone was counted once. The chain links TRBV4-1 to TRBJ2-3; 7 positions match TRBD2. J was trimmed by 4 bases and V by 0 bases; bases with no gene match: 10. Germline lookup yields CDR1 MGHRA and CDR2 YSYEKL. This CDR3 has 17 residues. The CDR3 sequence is CASSQDVYPGGADTQYF. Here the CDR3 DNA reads TGCGCCAGCAGCCAAGATGTGTACCCTGGGGGGGCAGATACGCAGTATTTT.

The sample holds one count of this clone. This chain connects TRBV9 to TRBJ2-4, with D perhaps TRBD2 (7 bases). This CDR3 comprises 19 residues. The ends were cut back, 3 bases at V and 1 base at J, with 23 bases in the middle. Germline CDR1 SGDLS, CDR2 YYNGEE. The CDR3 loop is CASSAASGETTGAKNIQYF. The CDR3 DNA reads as TGTGCCAGCAGCGCGGCTAGCGGAGAGACCACAGGGGCCAAAAACATTCAGTACTTC.

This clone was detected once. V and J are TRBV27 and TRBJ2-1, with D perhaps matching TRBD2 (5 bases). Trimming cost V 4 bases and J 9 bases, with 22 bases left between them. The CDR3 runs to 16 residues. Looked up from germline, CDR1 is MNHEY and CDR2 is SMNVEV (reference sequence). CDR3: CASSSILLEPRSEQFF. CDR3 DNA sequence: TGTGCCAGCAGTTCCATTCTACTAGAACCGCGGAGTGAGCAGTTCTTC.

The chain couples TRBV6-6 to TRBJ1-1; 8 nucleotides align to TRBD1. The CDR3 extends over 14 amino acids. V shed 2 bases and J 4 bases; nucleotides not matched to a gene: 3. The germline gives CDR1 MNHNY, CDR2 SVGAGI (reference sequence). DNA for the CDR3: TGTGCCAGCAGTTACGATCAGGGGGCCACTGAAGCTTTCTTT. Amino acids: CASSYDQGATEAFF.

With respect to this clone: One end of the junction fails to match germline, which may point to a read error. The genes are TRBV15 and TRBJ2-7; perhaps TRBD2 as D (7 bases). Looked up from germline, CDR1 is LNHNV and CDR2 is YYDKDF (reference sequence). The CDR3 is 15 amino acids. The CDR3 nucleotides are TGTGCCACCAGCAGCCCGGGGGGCCCTACCTACGAGCAGCACTTC. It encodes CATSSPGGPTYEQHF.